Listed here are 10 T cell receptor beta chains from one sample, sequenced in a study of response to subunit inactivated influenza vaccine (dated by TCRdb to 2017 to 2018). The library was made by RT-PCR. Sequencing took place on an Illumina HiSeq 2500. TCRdb reprocessed the public reads (quality trimming at Q25 with fastp, clone calling with MiXCR) and kept in-frame beta chains. Entries are consolidated by CDR3 protein sequence, retaining the most common genes and DNA. The sample table shows roughly 500,000 distinct CDR3 sequences, and approximately 17% are seen once. The ten largest clones take up 3% of the sample. The sample consisted of CD4+ T cells sorted from PBMCs, taken roughly 24 months after vaccination. These receptors were obtained from a man aged 45 to 75 who received an inactivated influenza vaccine. Donor details come from another sample of the same person, matched by shared clones.

The CDR3 reads CASSLEYSGTEAFF. DNA of the CDR3: TGCGCCAGCAGCTTGGAGTACTCGGGCACTGAAGCTTTCTTT. The chain joins TRBV5-1 to TRBJ1-1; D ambiguous. This CDR3 is built from 14 residues. Deletions cut 0 bases from V and 4 bases from J, with 10 bases between. Germline V gives CDR1 SGHRS, CDR2 YFSETQ.

In its sample, this clonotype was seen many times. In nucleotides, the CDR3 is TGTGCCAGCAGTCTAGCGGGAGGCCCGGTCAATGAGCAGTTCTTC. It is translated as CASSLAGGPVNEQFF. The gene calls are TRBV28 and TRBJ2-1; 11 bases map to TRBD2. CDR1 and CDR2 from the germline V gene are MDHEN and SYDVKM. V lost 5 bases to trimming and J lost 6 bases; unmatched junction nucleotides: 6. CDR3 size: 15 residues. The whole variable domain, remainder taken from reference TRBV28 and TRBJ2-1, is DVKVTQSSRYLVKRTGEKVFLECVQDMDHENMFWYRQDPGLGLRLIYFSYDVKMKEKGDIPEGYSVSREKKERFSLILESASTNQTSMYLCASSLAGGPVNEQFFGPGTRLTVL.

This clonotype was seen a handful of times. The gene calls are TRBV20-1 and TRBJ2-2; the D gene is possibly TRBD2 (5 bases). The CDR3 is 14 residues long. Germline assignment: CDR1 DFQATT and CDR2 SNEGSKA (reference sequence). V was trimmed by 3 bases and J by 6 bases, leaving 14 bases between them. The CDR3 loop reads CSASSSGPAGELFF. CDR3 nucleotides: TGCAGTGCTAGTTCGAGCGGCCCGGCCGGGGAGCTGTTTTTT.

This clonotype was detected only a few times. V usage is TRBV3-1 and J usage is TRBJ2-7, with D uncertain. Trimming pared 0 bases from V and 2 bases from J, leaving 11 bases between. CDR3 length: 15 amino acids. In germline, CDR1 is LGHDT, CDR2 YNNKEL (reference sequence). The CDR3 loop is CASSQEASFTYEQYF. CDR3 coding DNA: TGTGCCAGCAGCCAAGAGGCGTCTTTTACCTACGAGCAGTACTTC.

In this sample, this clonotype turned up many times. The rearrangement links TRBV7-2 to TRBJ2-1; 12 positions match TRBD2. Germline assignment: CDR1 SGHTA and CDR2 FQGNSA. The CDR3 spans 15 residues. Unmatched junction bases numbered 4, after V lost 1 base and J lost 9 bases. CDR3: CASSLGLAGAVEQFF. The CDR3 DNA reads as TGTGCCAGCAGCTTAGGACTAGCGGGGGCGGTTGAGCAGTTCTTC.

This chain connects TRBV5-1 to TRBJ2-5; TRBD1 matches at 7 bases. V was clipped by 5 bases and J by 1 base; unmatched bases: 2. CDR1 and CDR2 from the germline V gene are SGHRS and YFSETQ. CDR3 length equals 13 residues. The CDR3 sequence is CASRGQAQETQYF. DNA for the CDR3: TGCGCCAGCAGAGGACAGGCCCAAGAGACCCAGTACTTC. The variable domain in full, with the rest retrieved from reference TRBV5-1 and TRBJ2-5, is KAGVTQTPRYLIKTRGQQVTLSCSPISGHRSVSWYQQTPGQGLQFLFEYFSETQRNKGNFPGRFSGRQFSNSRSEMNVSTLELGDSALYLCASRGQAQETQYFGPGTRLLVL.

A few counts support this clonotype. The chain combines TRBV5-1 with TRBJ2-5; D gene unclear. From germline, CDR1 is SGHRS and CDR2 YFSETQ. The V end lost 3 bases, the J end lost 1 base, and 4 bases lay between the germline ends. The CDR3 sequence is 12 residues long. CDR3 in amino acids: CASSSFQETQYF. The CDR3 region has the DNA TGCGCCAGCAGCTCCTTCCAAGAGACCCAGTACTTC.

This clonotype turned up a few times. J is TRBJ1-4 and V is TRBV6-1; no reliable D call. V lost 6 bases to trimming and J lost 3 bases, with 14 bases between them. Germline V gene sequence: CDR1 MNHNS, CDR2 SASEGT. The CDR3 length is 15 residues. Here the CDR3 DNA reads TGTGCCAGCAGGAACCAGCCAGCCTCTAATGAAAAACTGTTTTTT. Translation: CASRNQPASNEKLFF.

This clonotype turned up a few times. This chain links TRBV28 with TRBJ1-5; TRBD1 matches 9 bases. Germline-derived CDR1 and CDR2 are MDHEN and SYDVKM. J lost 5 bases, V lost 3 bases, and 2 bases had no gene match. The CDR3 extends over 14 amino acids. The CDR3 loop reads CASSFGTGYQPQHF. As DNA, the CDR3 is TGTGCCAGCAGTTTCGGGACAGGGTATCAGCCCCAGCATTTT.

This clonotype occurred a few times. V gene TRBV6-4 combines with J gene TRBJ2-1, with 10 nucleotides matching TRBD2. The CDR3 covers 17 residues. V trimming: 4 bases; J trimming: 2 bases; junction bases outside the gene matches: 8. Germline lookup yields CDR1 MRHNA and CDR2 SNTAGT. Here the CDR3 reads CASSAPSGSRTYNEQFF. The CDR3 nucleotides are TGTGCCAGCAGTGCCCCTAGCGGGAGTCGTACCTACAATGAGCAGTTCTTC.